This T cell receptor (beta chain) appears in the sequencing data of a study of cytomegalovirus exposure and HLA in healthy donors. Looking at the study overall: For the roughly 400 genotyped donors, roughly 80% fell within the Caucasian-associated ancestry cluster. Notes on the study in general: Sequences of the TCR beta chain were said to predict the HLA-A and HLA-B alleles of most subjects accurately. There were some V segments, including TRBV6-2 and TRBV6-3, excluded as indistinguishable. For TCR beta chains, V- and J-gene trimming was later linked to a missense DCLRE1C variant.

13 Jbeta primers and 60 Vbeta primers were used for the PCR. TCRdb's table, derived via immunoSEQ multiplex PCR, lists solely in-frame clones and lacks some. The sample has approximately 110,000 clones. Trimming took off 5 bases at V and 4 bases at J, with 15 bases between the two ends. The CDR3 sequence is 15 residues long. Germline CDR1 SGHTA, CDR2 FQGTGA. Note on this clone: The antigen remains undetermined.

This TCR came from a middle-aged man in good health and CMV-seronegative. The chain links TRBV7-3 to TRBJ2-1; D might be TRBD2 (5 bases). Sequenced input: PBMCs. CDR3 sequence (DNA): TGTGCCAGCAGCCGGGGAGTAGTAGCATACAATGAGCAGTTCTTC. Translation: CASSRGVVAYNEQFF.